This TCR beta chain was identified during a study of blood T cell repertoires in COVID-19. Study background: PBMCs, B-cell-depleted T cells, or T cells provided the cDNA or gDNA that made up the material.

The method was immunoSEQ multiplex PCR; TCRdb's version includes in-frame clones alone and lacks a portion of them. Here the sample spans about 250,000 clones, approximately 80% being singletons. Germline lookup yields CDR1 LNHDA and CDR2 SQIVND (reference sequence). J gave up 3 bases and V 4 bases, and 11 bases lay outside the gene matches. The CDR3 totals 17 residues. Sample: peripheral blood. This TCR was sampled from a woman older than 75 with active or convalescent COVID-19. The chain carries TRBV19 and TRBJ2-2, with 7 bases that match TRBD2. As DNA, the CDR3 is TGTGCCAGTAGTAAAGTTGGACGGGGGGTTTACACCGGGGAGCTGTTTTTT. This translates into CASSKVGRGVYTGELFF.